These 2 T cell receptor beta chains share one sample of origin, sequenced in a study of T cell responses to AZD1222 COVID-19 vaccine. Method: immunoSEQ multiplex PCR; TCRdb's copy keeps in-frame clones and lacks some. This sample carries about 130,000 clones, about 90% of them seen once, and the ten largest clones take approximately 1.4%. Sequencing was performed on peripheral blood, taken on day 0 of AZD1222 vaccination. These receptors originate from an adult in good health.

The chain carries TRBV5-4 and TRBJ1-1; D might be TRBD1 (5 bases). The V gene's germline CDR1 is SGHNT and CDR2 YYREEE (reference sequence). The ends were cut back, 2 bases at V and 4 bases at J, with 12 bases in the middle. The CDR3 has 14 residues. CDR3 sequence reads: CASSLRGKGTEAFF. CDR3 DNA sequence: TGTGCCAGCAGCTTAAGGGGCAAAGGCACTGAAGCTTTCTTT.

J is TRBJ1-1 and V is TRBV6-2 or TRBV6-3; D unclear. The germline V gene has CDR1 MNHEY and CDR2 SVGEGT. Trimming stripped 0 bases from V and 9 bases from J, with 8 bases between. The CDR3 runs 12 residues. CDR3 loop: CASSYSGSQAFF. For the CDR3, the DNA is TGTGCCAGCAGTTACTCGGGATCCCAAGCTTTCTTT.